Listed below are T cell receptor beta chains from one sample, sequenced in a study of T cell responses to AZD1222 COVID-19 vaccine. The repertoire was sequenced with immunoSEQ multiplex PCR; TCRdb's copy has only in-frame clones and lacks some. The sample records roughly 150,000 clones, about 91% being singletons. The material was peripheral blood, obtained on day 0 of MenACWY control vaccination. Receptors originate from an adult in good health. Both conserved end residues are part of each CDR3. The D gene is left open where the match is weak. Clone size is shown for a subset of rows, as once, few, many or a class of expanded clone.

v_gene,abundance,d_gene,j_gene,CDR3nt,CDR3aa
TRBV15,few,-,TRBJ1-2,TGTGCCACCAGCAGAGATCTCGGGGGGGCAGGAGGCTACACCTTC,CATSRDLGGAGGYTF
TRBV18,-,-,TRBJ2-7,TGTGCCAGCTCACGTGACTACGAGCAGTACTTC,CASSRDYEQYF
TRBV7-2,-,-,TRBJ1-5,TGTGCCAGCAGCTTAGACAGGGTACAGCCCCAGCATTTT,CASSLDRVQPQHF
TRBV2,-,TRBD1,TRBJ1-1,TGTGCCAGCAGTGACGTGACAGGGGACACTGAAGCTTTCTTT,CASSDVTGDTEAFF
TRBV7-8,-,-,TRBJ2-1,TGTGCCAGCAGCTTAGCGGGACTGGCTTCGGGCTCCAATGAGCAGTTCTTC,CASSLAGLASGSNEQFF
TRBV5-1,-,-,TRBJ2-7,TGCGCCAGCAGCTTGGAAGGATTGTACGAGCAGTACTTC,CASSLEGLYEQYF
TRBV4-3,-,TRBD2,TRBJ2-2,TGCGCCAGCAGCCCAAGGAGTAGCGGGGAAGGGGCCGGGGAGCTGTTTTTT,CASSPRSSGEGAGELFF
TRBV9,-,-,TRBJ2-3,TGTGCCAGCGCCGGGGACGGAAGCACAGATACGCAGTATTTT,CASAGDGSTDTQYF
TRBV30,-,TRBD1,TRBJ2-2,TGTGCCTGGTCCGGGACAGTGCGGTTGGAGCTGTTTTTT,CAWSGTVRLELFF
TRBV7-2,-,TRBD2,TRBJ2-7,TGTGCCAGCAGCTCGAGAGGGACTAGCGTCTACGAGCAGTACTTC,CASSSRGTSVYEQYF
TRBV6-5,-,-,TRBJ1-5,TGTGCCAGCAGCAGGGAATGGGGCAATCAGCCCCAGCATTTT,CASSREWGNQPQHF
TRBV9,-,TRBD1,TRBJ1-4,TGTGCCAGCAGCGGACAGGGGAGTCTGGGGAATGAAAAACTGTTTTTT,CASSGQGSLGNEKLFF
TRBV4-2,-,-,TRBJ1-1,TGTGCCAGCAGCCATCTCTTCCAGGATCCAACGGACACTGAAGCTTTCTTT,CASSHLFQDPTDTEAFF
TRBV3-1/TRBV3-2,-,-,TRBJ1-2,TGTGCCAGCAGCGTACAGGGATCTGGCTATGGCTACACCTTC,CASSVQGSGYGYTF
TRBV3-1/TRBV3-2,-,-,TRBJ1-1,TGTGCCAGCAGCCGCGCCAGGGTTACTGAAGCTTTCTTT,CASSRARVTEAFF
TRBV7-8,-,-,TRBJ1-1,TGTGCCAGCAGCTTTGACCCAAAAACTGAAGCTTTCTTT,CASSFDPKTEAFF
TRBV3-1/TRBV3-2,-,-,TRBJ2-6,TGTGCCAGCAGCAAATTGTACTCTGGGGCCAACGTCCTGACTTTC,CASSKLYSGANVLTF
TRBV29-1,-,-,TRBJ2-1,TGCAGCGTCGACGGGACAGGGACTAGCGATAGCTCCTACAATGAGCAGTTCTTC,CSVDGTGTSDSSYNEQFF
TRBV4-2,-,TRBD1,TRBJ2-2,TGTGCCAGCAGCCAGAGGGACAGGGGGCTGGTCGGGGAGCTGTTTTTT,CASSQRDRGLVGELFF
TRBV10-3,-,-,TRBJ1-2,TGTGCCATCAGTGAAACCGGGCCCGAGGCTGGCTACACCTTC,CAISETGPEAGYTF
TRBV27,-,TRBD1,TRBJ1-6,TGTGCCAGCAGGCCGGGACAGACATACAATTCACCCCTCCACTTT,CASRPGQTYNSPLHF
TRBV9,-,TRBD1,TRBJ1-1,TGTGCCAGCAGCGCCAGGGGGCAAGGCACTGAAGCTTTCTTT,CASSARGQGTEAFF
TRBV9,-,-,TRBJ1-3,TGTGCCAGCAGCGCCACCCTTCGGGATGGAAACACCATATATTTT,CASSATLRDGNTIYF
TRBV5-1,-,TRBD2,TRBJ2-3,TGCGCCAGCAGCTTCGGGACTAGCGGGCGTAGCACAGATACGCAGTATTTT,CASSFGTSGRSTDTQYF
TRBV6-5,-,TRBD1,TRBJ1-5,TGTGCCAGCAGCCAGACAGGGGTTGGGTTGCCCCAGCATTTT,CASSQTGVGLPQHF
TRBV7-2,-,-,TRBJ2-5,TGTGCCAGCAGCGTTGGTAGGAACCAAGAGACCCAGTACTTC,CASSVGRNQETQYF
TRBV25-1,-,-,TRBJ1-5,TGTGCCAGCAGTGAATTCGCGGGCCAGCCCCAGCATTTT,CASSEFAGQPQHF
TRBV7-3,-,TRBD1,TRBJ1-1,TGTGCCAGCAGCTACGGGACAGGATATGAAGCTTTCTTT,CASSYGTGYEAFF
TRBV2,-,-,TRBJ2-7,TGTGCCAGCAGTGAGGGTGCCAGGCGCGCCTACGAGCAGTACTTC,CASSEGARRAYEQYF
TRBV5-4,-,TRBD1,TRBJ2-3,TGTGCCAGCAGCGACCCGACAGGGTCGAGAGTGTATTTT,CASSDPTGSRVYF